This TCR beta chain comes out of a study of blood T cell repertoires in COVID-19. Study summary: The United States, Italy and Spain supplied acute and convalescent COVID-19 samples. PBMCs, B-cell-depleted T cells, or T cells provided the cDNA or gDNA that made up the material.

Using immunoSEQ multiplex PCR, the repertoire was profiled, and TCRdb retains in-frame clones only, with some absent. Among about 81,000 clones, roughly four fifths were seen once, and the ten largest hold around 7.2%. This CDR3 is 15 amino acids long. The V and J ends lost 4 bases and 1 base respectively, with 11 bases between them. CDR1 is KGHSH and CDR2 is LQKENI in the germline V gene. Source material: peripheral blood. The sequence came from a human donor in a cohort sampled during active COVID-19. This sequence joins TRBV18 and TRBJ1-5, with a weak D call TRBD1 (6 bases). CDR3 in amino acids: CASSRVGTSNQPQHF. The CDR3, as DNA: TGTGCCAGCTCACGAGTAGGGACAAGCAATCAGCCCCAGCATTTT.